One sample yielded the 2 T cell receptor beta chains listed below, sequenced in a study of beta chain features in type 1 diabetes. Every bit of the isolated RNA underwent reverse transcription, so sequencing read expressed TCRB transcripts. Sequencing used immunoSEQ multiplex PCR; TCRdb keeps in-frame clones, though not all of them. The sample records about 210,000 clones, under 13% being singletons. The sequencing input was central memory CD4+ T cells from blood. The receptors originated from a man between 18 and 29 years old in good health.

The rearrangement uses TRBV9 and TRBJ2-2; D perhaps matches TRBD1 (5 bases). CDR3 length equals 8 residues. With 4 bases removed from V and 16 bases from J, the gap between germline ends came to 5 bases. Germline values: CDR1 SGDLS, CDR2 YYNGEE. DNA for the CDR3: TGTGCCAGCAGCCAGGGGTTTTTT. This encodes CASSQGFF.

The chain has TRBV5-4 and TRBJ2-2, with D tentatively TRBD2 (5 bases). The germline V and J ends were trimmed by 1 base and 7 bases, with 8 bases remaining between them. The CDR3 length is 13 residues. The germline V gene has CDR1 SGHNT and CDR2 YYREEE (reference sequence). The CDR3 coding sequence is TGTGCCAGCAGCTTGTTCGGGAACGGGGAGCTGTTTTTT. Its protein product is CASSLFGNGELFF.